One sample yielded the 23 T cell receptor beta chains listed below, sequenced in a study of vaccination and CD4 T cells after COVID-19. Time point of the sample: late sampling 161 to 241 days after vaccination in a few convalescent patients. Treatment noted: roughly 10-day PBMC culture with coronavirus spike peptide pools or control peptides (ViraFEST assay). Researchers used the Oncomine TCR Beta short-read assay to sequence DNA from cultured CD4+ T cells. TCRdb processed the PCR reads anew with MiXCR; each CDR3 protein has one entry. The table shows roughly 25,000 distinct CDR3 sequences, with under 40% occurring only once. For these receptors, no antigen is known. Here the sequenced sample was CD4+ T cells from blood, cultured in vitro, taken about 7 months after SARS-CoV-2 vaccination. These receptors were taken from a human donor who had recovered from COVID-19.

The chain uses TRBV27 and TRBJ2-5; 7 positions match TRBD1. Looked up from germline, CDR1 is MNHEY and CDR2 is SMNVEV (reference sequence). The CDR3 is 15 residues long. The ends lost 6 bases at V and 0 bases at J; junction bases unmatched: 7. In DNA form, the CDR3 reads TGTGCCAGCAGAGGGACAGCTAGGGACCAAGAGACCCAGTACTTC. Translation: CASRGTARDQETQYF.

This chain uses TRBV20-1 with TRBJ2-5, with a tentative D call TRBD2 (6 bases). The CDR3 is 14 residues long. CDR1 and CDR2 (germline): DFQATT, SNEGSKA (reference sequence). The V end lost 4 bases, the J end lost 5 bases, and 17 bases lay between the germline ends. The CDR3 nucleotides read TGCAGTGCTAAATGGAGGGGAGAAGTGGAGACCCAGTACTTC. This gives the protein CSAKWRGEVETQYF.

The chain carries TRBV11-3 and TRBJ2-1; no reliable D call. In germline, CDR1 is SGHNT, CDR2 YENEEA. The CDR3 has 14 amino acids. Trimming removed 1 base from V and 5 bases from J, with 9 bases in between. CDR3 sequence reads: CASSLGGVDNEQFF. The CDR3 DNA reads TGTGCCAGCAGCTTAGGTGGGGTTGACAATGAGCAGTTCTTC.

The rearrangement uses TRBV20-1 and TRBJ2-1; D call uncertain. The V and J ends lost 4 bases and 5 bases respectively, with 6 bases between them. This CDR3 region has 11 residues. Germline values: CDR1 DFQATT, CDR2 SNEGSKA (reference sequence). The CDR3, as DNA: TGCAGTGCTAAGCACAACAATGAGCAGTTCTTC. Its translation is CSAKHNNEQFF.

This clonotype appeared a few times. The chain links TRBV20-1 to TRBJ2-3, with 7 bases that match TRBD2. This CDR3 has 15 residues. The germline CDR1 and CDR2 sequences are DFQATT and SNEGSKA (reference sequence). With V trimmed by 4 bases and J by 0 bases, 7 bases remained unmatched. The CDR3 DNA is TGCAGTGCTAAGCGCGGGACTACTAGCACAGATACGCAGTATTTT. Translating it yields CSAKRGTTSTDTQYF.

This sequence joins TRBV29-1 and TRBJ1-2, with D tentatively TRBD1 (5 bases). The CDR3 runs to 15 residues. V gave up 1 base and J gave up 3 bases, with 15 bases separating them. Germline V CDR1 and CDR2: SQVTM, ANQGSEA. The CDR3 region has the DNA TGCAGCGTTGAAGGTGGTTTAGGGGTCGACTATGGCTACACCTTC. It encodes CSVEGGLGVDYGYTF.

The V call is TRBV5-4, the J call TRBJ2-3; D not resolved. V dropped 2 bases and J dropped 0 bases, with 1 base sitting between them. CDR1 and CDR2 (germline): SGHNT, YYREEE (reference sequence). The CDR3 is 12 amino acids. CDR3 coding DNA: TGTGCCAGCAGCTTAAGCACAGATACGCAGTATTTT. Translated, it gives CASSLSTDTQYF.

This sequence joins TRBV6-2 or TRBV6-3 and TRBJ2-7; the D is unclear. The V end lost 7 bases, the J end lost 3 bases, and 10 bases lay between the germline ends. CDR1 MNHEY and CDR2 SVGEGT come from the germline V gene. The CDR3 contains 12 residues. The CDR3 spells CASKSGGYEQYF. In DNA, the CDR3 is TGTGCCAGCAAGTCAGGTGGCTACGAGCAGTACTTC.

The J gene is TRBJ1-1, the V gene TRBV10-2, with D unresolved. Germline lookup yields CDR1 WSHSY and CDR2 SAAADI. Trimming pared 11 bases from V and 7 bases from J, leaving 20 bases between. CDR3 length equals 13 residues. CDR3 loop: CAASEMRANEAFF. As DNA, the CDR3 is TGCGCCGCATCAGAGATGAGGGCGAATGAAGCTTTCTTT.

In its sample, this clonotype is medium-sized. The chain couples TRBV4-3 to TRBJ1-2; D is uncertain. V shed 4 bases and J shed 4 bases, with 10 bases lying between them. CDR3 length: 13 amino acids. CDR1 and CDR2 from the germline V gene are LGHNA and YSLEER. The CDR3 bases are TGCGCCAGCAGCCCCGACGGAAGCTATGGCTACACCTTC. This sequence encodes CASSPDGSYGYTF.

The CDR3 sequence is CSASRGDSNQPQHF. As DNA, the CDR3 is TGCAGTGCTAGCCGGGGAGATAGCAATCAGCCCCAGCATTTT. This rearrangement joins TRBV20-1 to TRBJ1-5; D is undetermined. V lost 3 bases, J lost 0 bases, and 9 bases lay in between. Germline V gene sequence: CDR1 DFQATT, CDR2 SNEGSKA (reference sequence). The CDR3 spans 14 residues.

The chain has TRBV6-1 and TRBJ1-2; 11 bases align to TRBD1. V was clipped by 3 bases and J by 2 bases; unmatched bases: 2. The CDR3 loop spans 15 amino acids. Germline CDR1 reads MNHNS; CDR2 reads SASEGT. The CDR3 sequence: CASSEGTGGNYGYTF. DNA for the CDR3: TGTGCCAGCAGTGAGGGGACAGGGGGAAACTATGGCTACACCTTC.

The table lists this clonotype with a few counts. DNA of the CDR3: TGCAGTGCTAGGTCGGACAGGAGGGGGGATGAAGCTTTCTTT. Translated, it gives CSARSDRRGDEAFF. This chain connects TRBV20-1 to TRBJ1-1; 7 bases agree with TRBD1. J was trimmed by 7 bases and V by 3 bases; bases with no gene match: 11. The CDR3 length is 14 residues. Per the germline V gene, CDR1 is DFQATT and CDR2 is SNEGSKA (reference sequence).

The sample holds a few counts of this clonotype. This chain uses TRBV19 with TRBJ2-7, with 7 bases fitting TRBD1. This CDR3 is 15 amino acids long. Germline lookup yields CDR1 LNHDA and CDR2 SQIVND (reference sequence). After removal of 4 bases from V and 2 bases from J, the junction contained 8 bases not matched to a gene. CDR3 sequence: CASSNLGGMTYEQYF. The CDR3 coding sequence is TGTGCCAGTAGTAATTTAGGGGGCATGACCTACGAGCAGTACTTC.

This chain links TRBV28 with TRBJ2-1, with 9 nucleotides matching TRBD2. Germline lookup yields CDR1 MDHEN and CDR2 SYDVKM. The CDR3 spans 15 residues. The V and J ends lost 5 bases and 10 bases, in that order; junction bases with no gene match: 12. This CDR3 is CASSPPGTSIREQFF. CDR3 nucleotide sequence: TGTGCCAGCAGTCCCCCCGGGACTAGCATTAGGGAGCAGTTCTTC.

The CDR3 DNA is TGCAGTGCTAAGACCGGGACTAGCGGGAGGGCGCGCCCAGATACGCAGTATTTT. Amino acid sequence: CSAKTGTSGRARPDTQYF. The chain has TRBV20-1 and TRBJ2-3; 16 nucleotides match TRBD2. The CDR3 loop spans 18 amino acids. Looked up from germline, CDR1 is DFQATT and CDR2 is SNEGSKA (reference sequence). V shed 4 bases, J shed 4 bases, and the junction held 11 bases outside the gene matches.

In nucleotides, the CDR3 is TGTGCCAGCAGTTACACAACGACCGGAGTCGTAAAATACGAGCAGTACTTC. Its protein is CASSYTTTGVVKYEQYF. V and J are TRBV6-2 or TRBV6-3 and TRBJ2-7; D is unclear. The germline V gene encodes CDR1 MNHEY and CDR2 SVGEGT. Trimming shortened V by 2 bases and J by 4 bases, and 21 bases separated the two germline ends. The CDR3 length is 17 residues.

This chain links TRBV15 with TRBJ1-3, with 11 nucleotides matching TRBD1. CDR1 is LNHNV and CDR2 is YYDKDF in the germline V gene (reference sequence). The V and J ends lost 5 bases and 0 bases, in that order; junction bases with no gene match: 3. The CDR3 is made up of 16 amino acids. Here the CDR3 reads CATSQGTGGSGNTIYF. The CDR3 DNA sequence: TGTGCCACCAGCCAGGGGACAGGGGGCTCTGGAAACACCATATATTTT.

This clonotype is judged medium-sized (0.01 to 0.1%). This chain joins TRBV7-9 and TRBJ2-7; D unclear. The CDR3 consists of 14 residues. Germline V CDR1 and CDR2: SEHNR, FQNEAQ (reference sequence). V lost 7 bases to trimming and J lost 2 bases, with 15 bases between them. The CDR3 DNA reads as TGTGCCAGCATCGTCCCGGGCGACACCTACGAGCAGTACTTC. As protein: CASIVPGDTYEQYF.

This clonotype was observed a handful of times. The chain links TRBV6-1 to TRBJ2-7; D may match TRBD1 or TRBD2 (5 bases each). Germline CDR1 MNHNS, CDR2 SASEGT. This CDR3 comprises 13 residues. The V and J ends lost 8 bases and 3 bases respectively, with 14 bases between them. The CDR3 DNA reads TGTGCCAGCTCAAAACTTGGGGGCTACGAGCAGTACTTC. Amino acid sequence: CASSKLGGYEQYF.

Within the sample, this clonotype is medium-sized (0.01 to 0.1%). The chain uses TRBV20-1 and TRBJ1-1; TRBD1 might be the D (6 bases). The ends were cut back, 3 bases at V and 3 bases at J, with 11 bases in the middle. The CDR3 length is 13 residues. The germline V gene has CDR1 DFQATT and CDR2 SNEGSKA (reference sequence). The CDR3, as DNA: TGCAGTGCTAGCTACAGGGAGGACACTGAAGCTTTCTTT. As protein: CSASYREDTEAFF.

The CDR3 region has the DNA TGCAGTGCTAGGCCGGGGGGGGCTGGCTATGGCTACACCTTC. The encoded protein is CSARPGGAGYGYTF. The V call is TRBV20-1, the J call TRBJ1-2, with D maybe TRBD1 (6 bases). Germline loops: CDR1 DFQATT, CDR2 SNEGSKA (reference sequence). Trimming left V 3 bases short and J 4 bases short, with 15 bases between. The CDR3 extends over 14 amino acids.

V and J are TRBV28 and TRBJ1-6; D is uncertain. Germline V gives CDR1 MDHEN, CDR2 SYDVKM. The V and J ends lost 3 bases and 13 bases respectively, with 10 bases between them. The CDR3 is made up of 12 amino acids. CDR3 nucleotides: TGTGCCAGCAGTTTCCCGACCCGTCCCCTCCACTTT. Translated, it gives CASSFPTRPLHF.